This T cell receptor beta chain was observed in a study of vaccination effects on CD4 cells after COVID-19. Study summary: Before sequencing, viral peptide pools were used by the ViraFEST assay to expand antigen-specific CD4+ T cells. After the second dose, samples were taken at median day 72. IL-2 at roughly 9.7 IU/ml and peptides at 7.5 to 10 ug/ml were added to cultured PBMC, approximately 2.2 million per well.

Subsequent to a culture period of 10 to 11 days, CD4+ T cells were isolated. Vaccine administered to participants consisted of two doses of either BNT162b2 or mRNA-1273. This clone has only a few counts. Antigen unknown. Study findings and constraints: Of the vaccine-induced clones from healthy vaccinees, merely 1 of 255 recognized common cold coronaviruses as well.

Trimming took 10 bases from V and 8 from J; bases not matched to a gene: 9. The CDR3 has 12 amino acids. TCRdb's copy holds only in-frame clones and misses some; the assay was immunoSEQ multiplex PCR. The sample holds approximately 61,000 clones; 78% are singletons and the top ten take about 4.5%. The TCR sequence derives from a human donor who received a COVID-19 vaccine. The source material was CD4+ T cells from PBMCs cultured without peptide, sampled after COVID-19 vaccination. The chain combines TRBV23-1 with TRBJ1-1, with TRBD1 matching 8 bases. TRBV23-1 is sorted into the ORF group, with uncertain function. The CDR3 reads CATIQGGREAFF. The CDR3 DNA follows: TGCGCCACGATACAGGGGGGACGCGAAGCTTTCTTT.